The 3 T cell receptor beta chains in this list originate from one sample, sequenced in a study of breast tumors, draining lymph nodes, adjacent tissues. TCRdb redid the calling of the multiplex PCR reads with MiXCR, one entry per CDR3 protein. Counted here are over 250,000 distinct CDR3 sequences, more than 30% occurring once; the ten biggest clones make up 1.1%. Breast cancer patients provided tissue from their axillary draining lymph nodes. Sample: axillary lymph node tissue. The receptors stem from a female donor with breast cancer. Some clones in this sample may be carry-over from other donors' samples.

This clonotype came up a few times. At one end, the junction sequence differs from germline, possibly due to a read error. The chain combines TRBV10-3 with TRBJ2-5, with 7 bases that match TRBD2. Germline V CDR1 and CDR2: ENHRY, SYGVKD. The CDR3 sequence is 14 residues long. CDR3 loop: CAIGDGGTQETQYF. The DNA of the CDR3 is TGTGCCATCGGTGACGGGGGGACCCAAGAGACCCAGTACTTC.

This clonotype was seen at least ten times. The genes are TRBV2 and TRBJ2-3; no reliable D call. Germline V gene sequence: CDR1 SNHLY, CDR2 FYNNEI. There are 10 residues in the CDR3. V lost 7 bases, J lost 7 bases, and 6 bases lay in between. The CDR3 DNA reads as TGTGCCAGCAAAGGGTATACGCAGTATTTT. It translates to CASKGYTQYF.

This clonotype was recorded at least ten times. The rearrangement links TRBV19 to TRBJ2-7, with 9 bases matching TRBD1. This CDR3 is 17 amino acids long. The V gene end was trimmed by 1 base and the J gene end by 0 bases; junction bases not matched to a gene: 7. The V gene's germline CDR1 is LNHDA and CDR2 SQIVND (reference sequence). As DNA, the CDR3 is TGTGCCAGTAGTATAGTAAGGGGGACAGGGCTCTCCTACGAGCAGTACTTC. Encoded protein: CASSIVRGTGLSYEQYF.